One sample yielded the 20 T cell receptor beta chains listed below, sequenced in a study of blood T cell repertoires in COVID-19. Some clones are missing from TCRdb's copy, which holds only in-frame ones; the method was immunoSEQ multiplex PCR. The sample gives around 140,000 clones, more than 70% of which show up once; around 8.4% is in the top ten. Sample: peripheral blood. The source of these receptors is a woman in her fifties or sixties with acute or convalescent COVID-19.

The chain joins TRBV5-4 to TRBJ2-4; maybe TRBD1 (7 bases). Germline CDR1 and CDR2: SGHNT and YYREEE (reference sequence). This CDR3 has 13 amino acids. V was shortened by 4 bases and J by 6 bases, with 11 bases between the two germline ends. Here the CDR3 DNA reads TGTGCCAGCAGCCCCCAGGGGGGAAACATTCAGTACTTC. Amino acid sequence: CASSPQGGNIQYF.

The chain recombines TRBV10-3 with TRBJ2-2, with 9 bases identical to TRBD1. This CDR3 spans 15 amino acids. CDR1 ENHRY and CDR2 SYGVKD come from the germline V gene. Trimming took 3 bases from V and 5 from J; bases not matched to a gene: 4. Written as DNA, the CDR3 is TGTGCCATCAGTGAAGGGACAGGGTGGACCGGGGAGCTGTTTTTT. Translated: CAISEGTGWTGELFF.

The rearrangement joins TRBV6-4 to TRBJ2-4; 7 bases fit TRBD1. Trimming at V came to 6 bases and at J to 1 base, leaving 9 bases not matched to a gene. Germline assignment: CDR1 MRHNA and CDR2 SNTAGT. CDR3 length equals 16 residues. The DNA for the CDR3 is TGTGCCAGCAGAAAGAGGGACAGCCGTGCCAAAAACATTCAGTACTTC. It encodes CASRKRDSRAKNIQYF.

This clone has only a few counts. The V call is TRBV2, the J call TRBJ2-1; D gene uncertain. Germline assignment: CDR1 SNHLY and CDR2 FYNNEI. The CDR3 is made up of 13 amino acids. V lost 3 bases to trimming and J lost 6 bases, with 9 bases between them. CDR3 amino acids: CASSDQVVNEQFF. CDR3 bases: TGTGCCAGCAGTGACCAGGTCGTCAATGAGCAGTTCTTC.

J is TRBJ1-6 and V is TRBV5-1; 10 bases are shared with TRBD1. J gave up 7 bases and V 4 bases, and 8 bases lay outside the gene matches. This CDR3 contains 16 residues. Germline assignment: CDR1 SGHRS and CDR2 YFSETQ. The CDR3 nucleotides read TGCGCCAGCAGCCAGCGGACAGGGGGATCGAATTCACCCCTCCACTTT. Its translation: CASSQRTGGSNSPLHF.

This chain uses TRBV11-3 with TRBJ2-3; unclear D gene. V lost 4 bases and J 5 bases, leaving 7 bases between the germline ends. From germline, CDR1 is SGHNT and CDR2 YENEEA. The CDR3 length is 12 residues. The CDR3 sequence is CASSSSEDTQYF. CDR3 nucleotide sequence: TGTGCCAGCAGCTCTTCAGAAGATACGCAGTATTTT.

The rearrangement links TRBV6-5 to TRBJ2-3, with D tentatively TRBD2 (5 bases). Trimming shortened V by 5 bases and J by 1 base, and 13 bases separated the two germline ends. Germline-derived CDR1 and CDR2 are MNHEY and SVGAGI. This CDR3 has 15 residues. The CDR3: CASSPLAAGTDTQYF. The CDR3 DNA sequence: TGTGCCAGCAGTCCGCTAGCAGCGGGCACAGATACGCAGTATTTT.

J is TRBJ2-5 and V is TRBV9, with 11 nucleotides matching TRBD2. CDR3 length equals 15 residues. CDR1 and CDR2 (germline): SGDLS, YYNGEE. With 4 bases clipped from V and 4 bases from J, the junction kept 6 bases outside the gene matches. CDR3 in DNA: TGTGCCAGCAGCAAACCGACTAGCGGGGTAGAGACCCAGTACTTC. As protein: CASSKPTSGVETQYF.

The V and J genes are TRBV7-2 and TRBJ2-3; 8 positions match TRBD2. Trimming at V came to 7 bases and at J to 0 bases, leaving 3 bases not matched to a gene. CDR1 and CDR2 (germline): SGHTA, FQGNSA. CDR3 size: 14 residues. CDR3 protein: CASKSGGSTDTQYF. CDR3 bases: TGTGCCAGCAAAAGCGGGGGTAGCACAGATACGCAGTATTTT.

V gene TRBV9 combines with J gene TRBJ1-5; tentatively, D is TRBD1 (6 bases). The CDR3 has 17 amino acids. Germline CDR1 reads SGDLS; CDR2 reads YYNGEE. The V end was cut by 0 bases, the J end by 4 bases, with 17 bases between. For the CDR3, the DNA is TGTGCCAGCAGCGTAGGGGCCGGGGGGCGAGGTAATCAGCCCCAGCATTTT. Its protein product is CASSVGAGGRGNQPQHF.

This sequence joins TRBV9 and TRBJ1-3; 8 bases fit TRBD1. Losses at the gene ends were 2 bases for V and 4 bases for J; bases not matched to a gene: 11. Per the germline V gene, CDR1 is SGDLS and CDR2 is YYNGEE. The CDR3 contains 17 residues. The CDR3 DNA reads as TGTGCCAGCAGCGTCACCCAGGGCAGGGGGCTAGGAAACACCATATATTTT. This gives the protein CASSVTQGRGLGNTIYF. The full variable domain, rest sourced from reference TRBV9 and TRBJ1-3, is DSGVTQTPKHLITATGQRVTLRCSPRSGDLSVYWYQQSLDQGLQFLIQYYNGEERAKGNILERFSAQQFPDLHSELNLSSLELGDSALYFCASSVTQGRGLGNTIYFGEGSWLTVV.

The genes are TRBV12-3 or TRBV12-4 and TRBJ1-5; TRBD1 aligns across 7 bases. The CDR3 has 12 amino acids. With 5 bases clipped from V and 11 bases from J, the junction kept 6 bases outside the gene matches. The CDR3 nucleotides are TGTGCCAGCAGTGGACAGGCTGGGGCCCAGCATTTT. It codes for CASSGQAGAQHF.

CDR3 residues: CASSPGAQETQYF. CDR3 coding DNA: TGTGCCAGCAGTCCTGGGGCTCAAGAGACCCAGTACTTC. J is TRBJ2-5 and V is TRBV12-3 or TRBV12-4; TRBD1 is a possible D gene (5 bases). V lost 5 bases to trimming and J lost 2 bases, with 9 bases between them. The CDR3 totals 13 residues.

V and J are TRBV24-1 and TRBJ2-3, with TRBD2 matching 11 bases. Germline-derived CDR1 and CDR2 are KGHDR and SFDVKD. The trim removed 3 bases at V and 6 bases at J, leaving 7 bases unmatched. CDR3 size: 16 residues. The DNA of the CDR3 is TGTGCCACCAGTGATCCGTTAGCGGGGGGGCGTGATACGCAGTATTTT. This gives the protein CATSDPLAGGRDTQYF.

The rearrangement joins TRBV30 to TRBJ1-5, with a possible D match to TRBD1 (5 bases). Trimming stripped 4 bases from V and 7 bases from J, with 14 bases between. The germline V gene has CDR1 GTSNPN and CDR2 SVGIG (reference sequence). This CDR3 has 13 residues. Written as DNA, the CDR3 is TGTGCCTGGAAAGGCCAGCAGGGACAGCCCCAGCATTTT. Its translation is CAWKGQQGQPQHF.

This chain uses TRBV27 with TRBJ2-2; possible D gene TRBD2, 7 bases. V dropped 5 bases and J dropped 6 bases, with 34 bases sitting between them. The CDR3 loop spans 21 amino acids. Germline CDR1 is MNHEY and CDR2 is SMNVEV (reference sequence). The CDR3 loop is CASSPPPGTKGGRWGAGELFF. The DNA for the CDR3 is TGTGCCAGCAGTCCCCCCCCGGGGACAAAGGGAGGGAGGTGGGGGGCCGGGGAGCTGTTTTTT.

The V gene is TRBV6-5, the J gene TRBJ1-2; D call uncertain. Trimming pared 0 bases from V and 3 bases from J, leaving 5 bases between. CDR1 is MNHEY, CDR2 SVGAGI, per germline. There are 13 residues in the CDR3. The DNA for the CDR3 is TGTGCCAGCAGTTACTCAACAGACTATGGCTACACCTTC. The encoded protein is CASSYSTDYGYTF.

The chain is built from TRBV6-5 and TRBJ1-1, with a weak D call TRBD1 (5 bases). The V end lost 11 bases, the J end lost 1 base, and 14 bases lay between the germline ends. CDR1 MNHEY and CDR2 SVGAGI come from the germline V gene. CDR3 length: 13 amino acids. The CDR3 region has the DNA TGTGCCGCGTATAGACAGACGAACACTGAAGCTTTCTTT. This translates into CAAYRQTNTEAFF.

The rearrangement uses TRBV7-9 and TRBJ2-7; 9 bases map to TRBD2. Trimming removed 4 bases from V and 5 bases from J; junction bases left unmatched: 9. CDR3 length: 15 residues. Germline CDR1 reads SEHNR; CDR2 reads FQNEAQ (reference sequence). CDR3 DNA sequence: TGTGCCAGCAGCTCCCAAGGGACTAGCCCTGACGAGCAGTACTTC. It translates to CASSSQGTSPDEQYF.

The chain couples TRBV9 to TRBJ1-2; 12 nucleotides align to TRBD1. The CDR3 consists of 17 residues. V gave up 0 bases and J gave up 6 bases; unmatched junction bases: 9. Germline CDR1 is SGDLS and CDR2 is YYNGEE. The DNA of the CDR3 is TGTGCCAGCAGCGTAGATGGGACAGGGGGCGGTTTCGATGGCTACACCTTC. This sequence encodes CASSVDGTGGGFDGYTF.